This TCR beta chain originates from a study of memory B cells and T cells in multiple sclerosis. Broader study findings: Compartments had unequal clone-set sizes, affecting shared clonotype counts.

Concerning this clone: Its antigen remains unidentified.

Produced via immunoSEQ multiplex PCR; TCRdb's table is partial and in-frame only. The table records about 15,000 clones, approximately 69% of them present only once. The specimen sequenced was memory (CD45RO+) CD4+ T cells from blood. The sequence was obtained from a human donor with multiple sclerosis.

DNA of the CDR3: TGTGCCAGCAGCGCACAGGGGAAAGAGACCCAGTACTTC. Encoded protein: CASSAQGKETQYF. The chain employs TRBV6-5 and TRBJ2-5, with 7 bases identical to TRBD1. J was trimmed by 3 bases and V by 6 bases; bases with no gene match: 4. CDR3 length: 13 residues. Germline V CDR1 and CDR2: MNHEY, SVGAGI.